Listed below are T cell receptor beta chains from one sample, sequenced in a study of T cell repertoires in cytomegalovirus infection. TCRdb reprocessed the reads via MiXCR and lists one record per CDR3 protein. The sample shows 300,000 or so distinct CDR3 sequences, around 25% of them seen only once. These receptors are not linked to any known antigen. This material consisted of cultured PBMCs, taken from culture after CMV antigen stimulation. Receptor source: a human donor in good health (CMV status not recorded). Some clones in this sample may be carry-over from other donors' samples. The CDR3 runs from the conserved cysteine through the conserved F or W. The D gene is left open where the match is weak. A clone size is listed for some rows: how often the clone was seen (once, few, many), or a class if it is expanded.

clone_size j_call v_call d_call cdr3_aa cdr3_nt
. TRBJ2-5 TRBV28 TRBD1 CAITDRVDRETQYF TGTGCGATCACGGACAGGGTGGATAGGGAGACCCAGTACTTC
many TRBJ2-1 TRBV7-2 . CASSFGDARGEQFF TGTGCCAGCAGCTTCGGGGACGCGCGCGGTGAGCAGTTCTTC
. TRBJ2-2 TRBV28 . CASSFDRSTGELFF TGTGCCAGCAGTTTCGACAGATCTACCGGGGAGCTGTTTTTT
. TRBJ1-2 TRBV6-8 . CASSPGCYGYTF TGTGCCAGCAGTCCGGGGTGCTATGGCTACACTTTC
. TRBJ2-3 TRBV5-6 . CASSARSWELRTDTQYF TGTGCCAGCAGCGCCCGCTCCTGGGAGTTGAGAACAGATACGCAGTATTTT
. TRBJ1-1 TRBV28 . CASRRQDYTEAFF TGTGCCAGCAGACGACAGGACTACACTGAAGCTTTCTTT
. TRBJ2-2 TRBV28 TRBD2 CASQRRGLAGPGELFF TGTGCCAGCCAAAGACGCGGACTAGCGGGACCCGGGGAGCTGTTTTTT
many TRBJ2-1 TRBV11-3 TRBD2 CASSPSLGGLAGINEQFF TGTGCCAGCAGCCCATCCTTGGGTGGACTAGCGGGGATCAATGAGCAGTTCTTC
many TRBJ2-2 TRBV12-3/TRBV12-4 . CASSSSSARVTGELFF TGTGCCAGCAGTTCTTCTTCCGCCAGGGTGACCGGGGAGCTGTTTTTT
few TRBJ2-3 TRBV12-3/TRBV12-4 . CASSPTRSTDTQYF TGTGCCAGCAGCCCTACTCGTAGCACAGATACGCAGTATTTT
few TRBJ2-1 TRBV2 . CASSGQASEQFF TGTGCCAGCAGTGGACAGGCCAGTGAGCAGTTCTTC
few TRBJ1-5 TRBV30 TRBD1 CAWNPGDRSNQPQHF TGTGCCTGGAACCCTGGGGACAGGAGTAATCAGCCCCAGCATTTT
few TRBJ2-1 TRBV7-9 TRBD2 CASSPRTSGRRSYNEQFF TGTGCCAGCAGCCCACGGACTAGCGGGAGGCGGTCCTACAATGAGCAGTTCTTC
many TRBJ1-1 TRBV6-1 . CASSQGGVTEAFF TGTGCCAGTAGTCAGGGCGGAGTCACTGAAGCTTTCTTT
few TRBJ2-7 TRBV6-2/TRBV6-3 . CASSYGAESSYEQYF TGTGCCAGCAGTTACGGGGCAGAGAGCTCCTACGAGCAGTACTTC
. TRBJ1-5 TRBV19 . CASKGDLLNQPQHF TGTGCCAGTAAGGGGGACCTACTCAATCAGCCCCAGCATTTT
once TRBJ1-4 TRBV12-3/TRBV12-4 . CASSSGGAVLEKLFF TGTGCCAGCAGTTCCGGAGGGGCGGTACTGGAAAAACTGTTTTTT
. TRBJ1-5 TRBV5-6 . CASSFFAGSRPQHF TGTGCCAGCAGCTTCTTCGCGGGCAGTAGGCCCCAGCATTTT
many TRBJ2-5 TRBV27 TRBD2 CASSFRGTSGRSQETQYF TGTGCCAGCAGTTTTCGCGGGACTAGCGGGAGGAGCCAAGAGACCCAGTACTTC
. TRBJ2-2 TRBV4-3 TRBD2 CASSQVSGVGRASPGELFF TGCGCCAGCAGCCAAGTTTCCGGGGTCGGGAGGGCCTCTCCCGGGGAGCTGTTTTTT
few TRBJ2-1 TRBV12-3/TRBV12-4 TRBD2 CASTPDPSGRYNEQFF TGTGCCAGCACCCCGGACCCTAGCGGGAGGTACAATGAGCAGTTCTTC
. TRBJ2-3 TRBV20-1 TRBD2 CSARDLGGSDTQYF TGCAGTGCTAGAGATTTGGGCGGGAGTGATACGCAGTATTTT
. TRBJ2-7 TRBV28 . CASRARVFGEQYF TGTGCCAGCAGGGCACGGGTCTTCGGGGAGCAGTACTTC
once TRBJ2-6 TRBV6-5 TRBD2 CASSPSGGALSGANVLTF TGTGCCAGCAGTCCGTCCGGGGGGGCTCTCTCTGGGGCCAACGTCCTGACTTTC
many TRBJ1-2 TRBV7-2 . CASSLGELGGYTF TGTGCCAGCAGCTTAGGGGAATTGGGGGGCTACACCTTC
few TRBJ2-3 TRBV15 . CATSRLASTDTQYF TGTGCCACCAGCAGACTAGCGAGCACAGATACGCAGTATTTT
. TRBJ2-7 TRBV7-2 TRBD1 CASSTRTGGYEQYF TGTGCCAGCAGCACCCGGACAGGGGGCTACGAGCAGTACTTC
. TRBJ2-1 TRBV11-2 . CASSPGTNEQFF TGTGCCAGCAGCCCAGGGACGAATGAGCAGTTCTTC
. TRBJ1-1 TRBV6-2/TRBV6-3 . CASSTAMNTEAFF TGTGCCAGCAGCACAGCAATGAACACTGAAGCTTTCTTT
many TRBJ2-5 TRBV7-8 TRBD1 CASSFNRGRETQYF TGTGCCAGCAGCTTCAACAGGGGGCGGGAGACCCAGTACTTC
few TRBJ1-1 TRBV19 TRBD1 CASSLRQGATRMNTEAFF TGTGCCAGTAGTCTGAGACAGGGGGCTACTAGGATGAACACTGAAGCTTTCTTT
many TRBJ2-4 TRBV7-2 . CASSLAGRGVENIQYF TGTGCCAGCAGCTTAGCGGGCAGGGGGGTTGAAAACATTCAGTACTTC
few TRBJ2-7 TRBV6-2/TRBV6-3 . CASSYSLATSYEQYF TGTGCCAGCAGTTACTCTCTAGCGACGTCCTACGAGCAGTACTTC
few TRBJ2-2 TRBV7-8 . CASNPYLGGVQAGELFF TGTGCCAGCAACCCCTACCTCGGTGGCGTGCAGGCCGGGGAGCTGTTTTTT
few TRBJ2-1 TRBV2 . CASRPISSYNEQFF TGTGCCAGCAGGCCTATCAGCTCCTACAATGAGCAGTTCTTC
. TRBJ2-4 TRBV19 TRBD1 CASSTGTGMGGAKNIQYF TGTGCCAGTAGCACCGGGACAGGGATGGGGGGAGCCAAAAACATTCAGTACTTC
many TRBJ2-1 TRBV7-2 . CASSLVVGPYNEQFF TGTGCCAGCAGCTTAGTTGTCGGCCCCTACAATGAGCAGTTCTTC
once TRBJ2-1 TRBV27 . CASSLGRNLVNEQFF TGTGCCAGCAGTTTGGGGCGAAACCTGGTCAATGAGCAGTTCTTC
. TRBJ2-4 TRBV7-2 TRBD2 CASSLLRERNIQYF TGTGCCAGCAGCTTACTGCGGGAGAGAAACATTCAGTACTTC
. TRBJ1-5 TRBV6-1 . CASSEARTASPQHF TGTGCCAGCAGTGAAGCTCGGACAGCCTCGCCCCAGCATTTT